This T cell receptor (beta chain) was documented in a study of cytomegalovirus exposure and HLA in healthy donors. Study-level findings and limits: Being indistinguishable, some V segments were excluded, TRBV6-2 and TRBV6-3 among them. Earlier results showed most TCR beta V segments being productive about 87% or about 30% of the time.

This PCR relied on a set of 60 Vbeta primers and 13 Jbeta primers. Generated by immunoSEQ multiplex PCR, the TCRdb table keeps only in-frame clones and is missing some. The sample carries roughly 120,000 clones, about four fifths recorded once. This clone qualifies as medium-sized. What it recognizes is unknown. Unrecorded immune exposure was likely among donors, who were nominally healthy when sampled. Trimming cost V 0 bases and J 5 bases, with 12 bases left between them. The germline V gene encodes CDR1 SGDLS and CDR2 YYNGEE. CDR3 length: 15 residues. This receptor was taken from a man in his thirties or forties in good health and CMV-seropositive. The sequenced material came from PBMCs. The chain is built from TRBV9 and TRBJ2-1, with D perhaps matching TRBD1 (6 bases). The CDR3 DNA reads as TGTGCCAGCAGCGTAGCTCGACAGGAACACAATGAGCAGTTCTTC. Translation gives CASSVARQEHNEQFF. The full variable domain, completed using reference TRBV9 and TRBJ2-1, is DSGVTQTPKHLITATGQRVTLRCSPRSGDLSVYWYQQSLDQGLQFLIQYYNGEERAKGNILERFSAQQFPDLHSELNLSSLELGDSALYFCASSVARQEHNEQFFGPGTRLTVL.